The 10 T cell receptor beta chains given below trace back to one sample, sequenced in a study of T cells in Graves' hyperthyroidism and ophthalmopathy (dated by TCRdb to between 2017 and 2020). The protocol used for the library was multiplex PCR. Sequencing used an Illumina HiSeq 2000. The TCR beta CDR3 regions were amplified from the RNA transcripts. The first round of RT-PCR for the TCR CDR3 was performed with the HTBI primer set and the Qiagen OneStep RT-PCR kit. In-frame beta chains were kept once TCRdb had trimmed the public reads at Q25 with fastp and called clones with MiXCR. Identical CDR3 protein sequences are pooled into one entry, listed with their most common genes and DNA. The sample table contains 490,000 or so distinct CDR3 sequences; only one count was recorded for about 20% of them. Of the sample, approximately 48% is held by the ten largest clones. The sample consisted of blood. These receptors came from a middle-aged man with Graves' ophthalmopathy.

Details on this clonotype: This may be a read error, as it is one base from a much larger clone. The chain employs TRBV12-3 or TRBV12-4 and TRBJ2-7; 7 bases map to TRBD2. There are 15 residues in the CDR3. CDR3 nucleotides: TGTGCCAGCAGCCCCCGGGGGGAATCGATCTACGAGGAGTACTTC. Its translation is CASSPRGESIYEEYF.

This clonotype turned up a few times. An end of the junction differs from the germline gene, which may be a read error. The chain couples TRBV5-1 to TRBJ2-7; the D gene is possibly TRBD1 (6 bases). Germline CDR1 and CDR2: SGHRS and YFSETQ. CDR3 size: 16 residues. The DNA for the CDR3 is TGCGCCAGCAGCCCGCTCACACCGGGACACCTCTACGAGCGGTACTTC. Translating gives CASSPLTPGHLYERYF.

The rearrangement joins TRBV12-5 to TRBJ1-6; 9 bases are shared with TRBD1. The germline CDR1 and CDR2 sequences are LGHNT and FRNRAP. This CDR3 has 16 residues. The V gene end was trimmed by 5 bases and the J gene end by 6 bases; junction bases not matched to a gene: 8. CDR3 nucleotide sequence: TGTGCTAGTGGTACCAGTGGACAGGGGATTAATTCACCCCTCCACTTT. As protein: CASGTSGQGINSPLHF.

Concerning this clonotype itself: An end of the junction differs from the germline gene, which may be a read error. This sequence joins TRBV20-1 and TRBJ2-1; weak D call: TRBD2 (5 bases). This CDR3 contains 14 residues. Germline-derived CDR1 and CDR2 are DFQATT and SNEGSKA (reference sequence). The CDR3 reads CSTSYGVKYNEQFF. In nucleotides, the CDR3 is TGCAGTACTAGTTACGGGGTTAAGTACAATGAGCAGTTCTTC.

In this sample, this clonotype turned up a few times. The chain carries TRBV5-6 and TRBJ2-7; D might be TRBD1 (5 bases). Germline V gene lookup returns CDR1 SGHDT and CDR2 YYEEEE. Trimming left V 0 bases short and J 6 bases short, with 13 bases between. CDR3 length: 14 amino acids. The CDR3 DNA reads TGTGCCAGCAGCTTGGTTCAGGGTACGAGCGAGCAGTACTTC. It yields the protein CASSLVQGTSEQYF.

The CDR3, as DNA: TGTGCCAGCAGTCCATACGAATCCCACAACTCGTTCCGGGAGGTTAATTCACCCCTCCACTTT. Translated, it gives CASSPYESHNSFREVNSPLHF. V is TRBV6-1 and J is TRBJ1-6; D unresolved. CDR3 length: 21 residues. Germline V gene sequence: CDR1 MNHNS, CDR2 SASEGT. V was trimmed by 5 bases and J by 6 bases, leaving 32 bases between them.

Comment on this clonotype: A junction end diverges from the germline sequence, so it may reflect a read error. The J gene is TRBJ2-6, the V gene TRBV6-1; D possibly corresponds to TRBD2 (6 bases). This CDR3 is 16 amino acids long. Looked up from germline, CDR1 is MNHNS and CDR2 is SASEGT. The CDR3 reads CASREGGISGANVLTF. The CDR3, as DNA: TGTGCCAGCAGGGAAGGAGGGATCTCTGGGGCCAACGTCCTGACTTTC.

This clonotype was found a few times. The V gene is TRBV7-2, the J gene TRBJ2-7; D gene unclear. The germline V gene encodes CDR1 SGHTA and CDR2 FQGNSA. The V end was cut by 5 bases, the J end by 2 bases, with 10 bases between. The CDR3 extends over 13 amino acids. DNA of the CDR3: TGTGCCAGCAGCCCCGGAATAACCTACGAGCAGTACTTC. Amino acid sequence: CASSPGITYEQYF.

The table lists this clonotype with a few counts. The chain employs TRBV6-2 or TRBV6-3 and TRBJ2-3, with 8 bases fitting TRBD2. Unmatched junction bases numbered 5, after V lost 5 bases and J lost 13 bases. The CDR3 consists of 11 residues. Per the germline V gene, CDR1 is MNHEY and CDR2 is SVGEGT. CDR3 DNA: TGTGCCAGCAGTACAGCGGGAGTGAAGTATTTT. The encoded protein is CASSTAGVKYF.

This rearrangement joins TRBV7-2 to TRBJ1-2; D is unclear. The CDR3 runs to 14 residues. Germline V CDR1 and CDR2: SGHTA, FQGNSA. Trimming stripped 1 base from V and 8 bases from J, with 14 bases between. CDR3 sequence reads: CASSLVPGVGGYTF. CDR3 sequence (DNA): TGTGCCAGCAGCTTAGTACCCGGGGTGGGCGGCTACACCTTC.